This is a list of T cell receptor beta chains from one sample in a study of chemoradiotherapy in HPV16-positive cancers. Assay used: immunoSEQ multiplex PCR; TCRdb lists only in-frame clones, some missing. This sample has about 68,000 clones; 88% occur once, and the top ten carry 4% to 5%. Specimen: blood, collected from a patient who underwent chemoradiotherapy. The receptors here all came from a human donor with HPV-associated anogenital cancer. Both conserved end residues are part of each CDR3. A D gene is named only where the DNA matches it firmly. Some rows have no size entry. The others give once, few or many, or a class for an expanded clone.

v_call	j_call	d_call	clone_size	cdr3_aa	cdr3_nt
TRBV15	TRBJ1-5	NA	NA	CATSGQGPSNQPQHF	TGTGCCACCAGCGGCCAGGGACCTAGCAATCAGCCCCAGCATTTT
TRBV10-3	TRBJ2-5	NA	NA	CATAPLEGETQYF	TGTGCCACCGCACCACTGGAGGGAGAGACCCAGTACTTC
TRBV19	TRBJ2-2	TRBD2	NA	CASSIVSLAPGSSTGELFF	TGTGCCAGTAGTATAGTTTCACTAGCGCCAGGATCTAGTACCGGGGAGCTGTTTTTT
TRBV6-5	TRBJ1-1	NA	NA	CASSYFGDSYTEAFF	TGTGCCAGCAGTTACTTCGGGGACTCTTACACTGAAGCTTTCTTT
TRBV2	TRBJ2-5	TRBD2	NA	CASSISSGNLLETQYF	TGTGCCAGCAGTATTTCTAGCGGGAATCTGTTAGAGACCCAGTACTTC
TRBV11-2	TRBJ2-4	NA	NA	CASSLVPGGAKNIQYF	TGTGCCAGCAGCTTAGTTCCAGGGGGGGCCAAAAACATTCAGTACTTC
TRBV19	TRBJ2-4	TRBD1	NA	CASSIEMTGGSNF	TGTGCCAGTAGTATAGAGATGACAGGGGGCTCGAACTTC
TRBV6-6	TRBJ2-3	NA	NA	CASSRDPGYPTDTQYF	TGTGCCAGCAGTCGAGACCCAGGGTATCCCACAGATACGCAGTATTTT
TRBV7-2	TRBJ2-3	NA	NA	CASSLGIGKGTDTQYF	TGTGCCAGCAGCTTAGGGATAGGGAAAGGCACAGATACGCAGTATTTT
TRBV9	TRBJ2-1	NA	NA	CASSSQWGARSYNEQFF	TGTGCCAGCAGCTCCCAATGGGGGGCCCGTTCCTACAATGAGCAGTTCTTC
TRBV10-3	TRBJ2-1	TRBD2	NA	CAISELAGGPNEQFF	TGTGCCATCAGTGAGCTAGCGGGAGGGCCCAATGAGCAGTTCTTC
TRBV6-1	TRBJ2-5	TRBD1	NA	CASKNRGETQYF	TGTGCCAGCAAAAACAGGGGAGAGACCCAGTACTTC
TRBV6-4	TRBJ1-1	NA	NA	CASSDSRTGNTEAFF	TGTGCCAGCAGTGACTCTAGGACGGGGAACACTGAAGCTTTCTTT
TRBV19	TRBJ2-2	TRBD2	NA	CASKGTSGATNTGELFF	TGTGCCAGTAAGGGGACTAGCGGAGCTACGAACACCGGGGAGCTGTTTTTT
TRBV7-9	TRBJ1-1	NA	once	CASGGPPLGTEAFF	TGTGCCAGCGGCGGGCCCCCGTTAGGGACTGAAGCTTTCTTT
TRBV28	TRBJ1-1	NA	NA	CASRPGWYTEAFF	TGTGCCAGCAGGCCAGGGTGGTACACTGAAGCTTTCTTT
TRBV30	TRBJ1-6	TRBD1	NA	CAWRRQGDSPLHF	TGTGCCTGGAGGCGACAGGGCGATTCACCCCTCCACTTT
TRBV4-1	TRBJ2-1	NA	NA	CASSPTASYKQFF	TGCGCCAGCAGCCCGACAGCATCGTATAAGCAGTTCTTC
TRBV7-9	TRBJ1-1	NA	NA	CASSAFWDNRGEAFF	TGTGCCAGCAGCGCCTTTTGGGACAATCGGGGTGAAGCTTTCTTT
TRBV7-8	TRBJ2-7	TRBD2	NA	CASSSYGTRMHEQYF	TGTGCCAGCAGCAGTTATGGGACTAGAATGCACGAGCAGTACTTC
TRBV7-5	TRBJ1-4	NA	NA	CARSLFTDLEKLFF	TGTGCCAGAAGCCTCTTCACGGACCTTGAAAAACTGTTTTTT
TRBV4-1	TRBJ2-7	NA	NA	CASSQAQRAYEQYF	TGCGCCAGCAGCCAAGCCCAGAGAGCCTACGAGCAGTACTTC
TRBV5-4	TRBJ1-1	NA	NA	CASSSGTERFVTEAFF	TGTGCCAGCAGCTCTGGGACGGAGAGATTCGTGACTGAAGCTTTCTTT
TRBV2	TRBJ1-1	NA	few	CASSELVNTEAFF	TGTGCCAGCAGTGAATTGGTGAACACTGAAGCTTTCTTT
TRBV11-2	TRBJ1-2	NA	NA	CASAQGEANYGYTF	TGTGCCAGCGCTCAAGGTGAAGCTAACTATGGCTACACCTTC
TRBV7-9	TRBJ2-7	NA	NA	CASVGRSYEQYF	TGTGCCAGCGTCGGGAGAAGCTACGAGCAGTACTTC
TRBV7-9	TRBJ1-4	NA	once	CASSYRAPNEKLFF	TGTGCCAGTTCCTACAGGGCCCCTAATGAAAAACTGTTTTTT
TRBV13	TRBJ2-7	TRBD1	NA	CASSPGTGALYEQYF	TGTGCCAGCAGCCCAGGGACAGGGGCCCTCTACGAGCAGTACTTC
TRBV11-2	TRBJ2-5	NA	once	CASSLPGVGETQYF	TGTGCCAGCAGCTTACCGGGAGTGGGGGAGACCCAGTACTTC
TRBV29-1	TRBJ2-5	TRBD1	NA	CSTGQDGVEKETQYF	TGCAGCACCGGACAGGACGGGGTCGAAAAAGAGACCCAGTACTTC
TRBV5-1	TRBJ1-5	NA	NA	CASSLGDRNQPQHF	TGCGCCAGCAGCTTGGGGGACCGCAATCAGCCCCAGCATTTT
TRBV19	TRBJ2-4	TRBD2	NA	CASKGLAGGRDIQYF	TGTGCCAGTAAAGGACTAGCGGGAGGGCGTGACATTCAGTACTTC
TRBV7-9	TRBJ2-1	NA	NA	CASSSGSSYNEQFF	TGTGCCAGCAGCTCAGGTAGCTCCTACAATGAGCAGTTCTTC
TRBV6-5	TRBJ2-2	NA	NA	CASSYSRRPTGELFF	TGTGCCAGCAGCTACTCGAGGAGACCCACCGGGGAGCTGTTTTTT
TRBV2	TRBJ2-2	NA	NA	CASSYMGQNTGELFF	TGTGCCAGCAGCTATATGGGACAGAACACCGGGGAGCTGTTTTTT
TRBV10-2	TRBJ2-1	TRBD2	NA	CASRGLDYNEQFF	TGCGCCAGCAGGGGACTAGACTACAATGAGCAGTTCTTC
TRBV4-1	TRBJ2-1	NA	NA	CASSSIQSDSYNEQFF	TGCGCCAGCAGCTCAATCCAATCAGACTCCTACAATGAGCAGTTCTTC
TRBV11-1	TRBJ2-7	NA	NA	CASSLDGSSPYEQYF	TGTGCCAGCAGCTTAGACGGGTCTTCCCCCTACGAGCAGTACTTC
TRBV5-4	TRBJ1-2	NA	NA	CASSLDGYYGYTF	TGTGCCAGCAGCTTGGACGGATACTATGGCTACACCTTC
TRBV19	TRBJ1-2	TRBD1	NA	CASSMIGQGPYGYTF	TGTGCCAGTAGTATGATTGGACAGGGACCCTATGGCTACACCTTC
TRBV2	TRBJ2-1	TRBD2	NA	CASRSFGLADYNEQFF	TGTGCCAGCAGAAGTTTCGGACTAGCGGACTACAATGAGCAGTTCTTC
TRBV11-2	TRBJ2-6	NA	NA	CASSFVRFGANVLTF	TGTGCCAGCAGCTTCGTAAGGTTCGGGGCCAACGTCCTGACTTTC
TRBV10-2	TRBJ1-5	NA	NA	CASSASDRQPQHF	TGCGCCAGCAGTGCGAGTGATCGACAGCCCCAGCATTTT
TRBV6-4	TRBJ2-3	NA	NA	CASGSGVVDTQYF	TGTGCCAGCGGGTCAGGGGTGGTAGATACGCAGTATTTT
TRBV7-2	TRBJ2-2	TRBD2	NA	CASSFRGGPGELFF	TGTGCCAGCAGCTTTCGCGGGGGGCCCGGGGAGCTGTTTTTT
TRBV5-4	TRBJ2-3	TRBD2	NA	CASSHWLAGRTDTQYF	TGTGCCAGCAGCCATTGGCTAGCGGGTCGCACAGATACGCAGTATTTT
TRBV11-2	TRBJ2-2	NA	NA	CASAPDPLAILTGELFF	TGTGCCAGCGCGCCGGACCCCCTAGCGATACTCACCGGGGAGCTGTTTTTT
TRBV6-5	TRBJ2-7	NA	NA	CASSSWRQGAHEQYF	TGTGCCAGCAGTTCTTGGCGGCAGGGAGCCCACGAGCAGTACTTC
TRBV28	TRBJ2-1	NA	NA	CASSVSGESYNEQFF	TGTGCCAGCAGTGTAAGCGGAGAGTCCTACAATGAGCAGTTCTTC
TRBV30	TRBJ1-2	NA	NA	CAWSVTGRISYGYTF	TGTGCCTGGAGTGTAACAGGGAGGATCAGCTATGGCTACACCTTC
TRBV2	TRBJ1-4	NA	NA	CASKAVATNEKLFF	TGTGCCAGCAAAGCAGTCGCAACTAATGAAAAACTGTTTTTT
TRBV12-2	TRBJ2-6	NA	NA	CASRRQPSTQSRANVLTF	TGTGCAAGTCGCCGCCAACCCTCCACACAAAGTCGGGCCAACGTCCTGACTTTC
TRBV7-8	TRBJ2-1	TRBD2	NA	CASSPRSLAGGPYNEQFF	TGTGCCAGCAGCCCTCGATCCCTAGCGGGGGGGCCCTACAATGAGCAGTTCTTC